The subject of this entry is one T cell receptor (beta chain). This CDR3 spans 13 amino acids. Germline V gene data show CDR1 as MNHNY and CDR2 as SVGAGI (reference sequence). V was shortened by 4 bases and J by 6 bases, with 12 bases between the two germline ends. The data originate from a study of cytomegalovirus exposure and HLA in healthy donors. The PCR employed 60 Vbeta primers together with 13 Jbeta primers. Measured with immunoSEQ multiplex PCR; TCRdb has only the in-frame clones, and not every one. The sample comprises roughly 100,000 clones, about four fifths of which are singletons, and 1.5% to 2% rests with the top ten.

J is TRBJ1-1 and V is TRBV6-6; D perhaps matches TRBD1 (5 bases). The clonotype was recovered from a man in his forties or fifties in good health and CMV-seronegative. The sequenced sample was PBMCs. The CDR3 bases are TGTGCCAGCAGTTCCAGGGTTAACGCTGAAGCTTTCTTT. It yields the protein CASSSRVNAEAFF.